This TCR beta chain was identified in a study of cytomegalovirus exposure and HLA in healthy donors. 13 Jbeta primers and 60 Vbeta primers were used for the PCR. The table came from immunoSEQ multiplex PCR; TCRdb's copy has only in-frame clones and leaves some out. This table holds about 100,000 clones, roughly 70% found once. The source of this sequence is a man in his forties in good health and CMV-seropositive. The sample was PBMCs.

This CDR3 is CASSLRLADTGELFF. The CDR3 bases are TGCGCCAGCAGCTTGAGGCTAGCGGACACCGGGGAGCTGTTTTTT. This chain joins TRBV5-1 and TRBJ2-2; 7 nucleotides match TRBD2. CDR1 is SGHRS, CDR2 YFSETQ, per germline. J gave up 3 bases and V 1 base, and 3 bases lay outside the gene matches. The CDR3 is 15 amino acids.